Below, 13 T cell receptor beta chains from the same sample are listed, as sequenced in a study of shared clonotypes between healthy human individuals (dated by TCRdb to between 2020 and 2021). Library prep was done by the immunoSEQ multiplex PCR assay. The table was pulled from immuneACCESS by TCRdb, which kept in-frame rearrangements only. Such tables lose some clones; where checked, under half of the loss comes from unresolved V genes, and the rest has no known cause. The sample table lists 1 million to 1.3 million clones, around three quarters of them with a count of one. Of the sample, under 0.8% is held by the ten largest clones. The specimen sequenced was memory CD4+ T cells from PBMCs. The cell subset or site label corresponds to: CD45RA-negative fraction. These TCRs come from a man in his late teens or twenties in good health. Some clones in this sample may be carry-over from other donors' samples.

The rearrangement links TRBV15 to TRBJ1-3; D ambiguous. The V and J ends lost 5 bases and 2 bases respectively, with 16 bases between them. The CDR3 is 16 residues long. Germline assignment: CDR1 LNHNV and CDR2 YYDKDF (reference sequence). The CDR3 bases are TGTGCCACCAGCCCACCCGGGTCTCGTACTGGAAACACCATATATTTT. This encodes CATSPPGSRTGNTIYF.

The chain combines TRBV7-8 with TRBJ1-5, with D perhaps TRBD1 (5 bases). CDR1 and CDR2 (germline): SGHVS, FQNEAQ. Trimming took 5 bases from V and 1 from J, leaving 15 bases between them. The CDR3 loop spans 16 amino acids. The CDR3 is CASSPRGTGSNQPQHF. CDR3 bases: TGTGCCAGCAGCCCCCGAGGGACGGGAAGCAATCAGCCCCAGCATTTT.

The chain couples TRBV18 to TRBJ2-7; TRBD2 agrees at 8 bases. The V segment lost 4 bases and the J segment 1 base; nucleotides outside the gene matches: 3. This CDR3 spans 14 amino acids. In germline, CDR1 is KGHSH, CDR2 LQKENI. The DNA for the CDR3 is TGTGCCAGCTCACAGACTAGCGAGTCCTACGAGCAGTACTTC. Residues: CASSQTSESYEQYF.

The rearrangement joins TRBV5-1 to TRBJ2-7; D possibly matches TRBD1 or TRBD2 (5 bases each). Germline CDR1 SGHRS, CDR2 YFSETQ. The V and J ends lost 0 bases and 4 bases respectively, with 14 bases between them. The CDR3 is made up of 15 amino acids. The CDR3 bases are TGCGCCAGCAGCTTGGGGCTGGGACCCGAGTACGAGCAGTACTTC. Translated, it gives CASSLGLGPEYEQYF. Complete variable domain (other parts from reference TRBV5-1 and TRBJ2-7): KAGVTQTPRYLIKTRGQQVTLSCSPISGHRSVSWYQQTPGQGLQFLFEYFSETQRNKGNFPGRFSGRQFSNSRSEMNVSTLELGDSALYLCASSLGLGPEYEQYFGPGTRLTVT.

A single count supports this clone. The chain joins TRBV7-7 to TRBJ2-1; D is uncertain. Looked up from germline, CDR1 is SSHAT and CDR2 is FNYEAQ (reference sequence). V was pared by 5 bases and J by 5 bases, with 7 bases between. The CDR3 is 12 amino acids. CDR3 DNA: TGTGCCAGCAGCCCCGGGCACAATGAGCAGTTCTTC. Residues: CASSPGHNEQFF.

The chain has TRBV7-2 and TRBJ1-1; 8 bases map to TRBD1. Germline-derived CDR1 and CDR2 are SGHTA and FQGNSA. The CDR3 is 16 amino acids. The junction had 13 bases not matched to a gene; V was cut back by 5 bases and J by 5 bases. CDR3 sequence reads: CASSPKGQGAGTEAFF. Written as DNA, the CDR3 is TGTGCCAGCAGCCCTAAGGGGCAGGGGGCGGGGACTGAAGCTTTCTTT.

This chain joins TRBV7-6 and TRBJ2-3; TRBD2 is a possible D gene (7 bases). With 1 base removed from V and 0 bases from J, the gap between germline ends came to 11 bases. CDR1 and CDR2 from the germline V gene are SGHVS and FNYEAQ. The CDR3 sequence is 16 residues long. The CDR3 sequence is CASSLVGGASTDTQYF. The CDR3 DNA reads as TGTGCCAGCAGCTTAGTTGGGGGGGCAAGCACAGATACGCAGTATTTT.

In this sample, this clone turned up once. The chain has TRBV5-4 and TRBJ2-7; 8 bases fit TRBD1. V lost 0 bases and J lost 3; bases outside the gene matches: 5. CDR1 is SGHNT, CDR2 YYREEE, per germline (reference sequence). The CDR3 runs 15 residues. Here the CDR3 DNA reads TGTGCCAGCAGCTTGGGACAGGGGTTGAGCTACGAGCAGTACTTC. It codes for CASSLGQGLSYEQYF.

This chain links TRBV21-1 with TRBJ1-3; whether TRBD1, the table's D call, matches the DNA was not checked. TRBV21-1 is a pseudogene. The length of the CDR3 is 17 residues. The CDR3 DNA reads TGTGCCAGCAGCAAATTGGGTAGGACACCGTCTGGAAACACCATATATTTT. Encoded protein: CASSKLGRTPSGNTIYF.

The V gene is TRBV7-2, the J gene TRBJ1-3; 10 positions agree with TRBD1. Trimming took 3 bases from V and 6 from J; bases not matched to a gene: 8. This CDR3 comprises 16 residues. The germline V gene encodes CDR1 SGHTA and CDR2 FQGNSA. The CDR3 sequence: CASSFPLGQGENTIYF. The CDR3 nucleotides are TGTGCCAGCAGCTTTCCGCTTGGACAGGGGGAAAACACCATATATTTT. Full variable domain (outside the CDR3, taken from reference TRBV7-2 and TRBJ1-3): GAGVSQSPSNKVTEKGKDVELRCDPISGHTALYWYRQSLGQGLEFLIYFQGNSAPDKSGLPSDRFSAERTGGSVSTLTIQRTQQEDSAVYLCASSFPLGQGENTIYFGEGSWLTVV.

The chain uses TRBV7-9 and TRBJ2-1; maybe TRBD2 (5 bases). CDR1 SEHNR and CDR2 FQNEAQ come from the germline V gene (reference sequence). The CDR3 loop spans 13 amino acids. The germline V and J ends were trimmed by 5 bases and 9 bases, with 14 bases remaining between them. This CDR3 is CASSRAGVTEQFF. The CDR3 DNA reads as TGTGCCAGCAGCCGAGCCGGGGTTACTGAGCAGTTCTTC.

The chain employs TRBV29-1 and TRBJ1-5; D not certain. Deletions cut 4 bases from V and 4 bases from J, with 20 bases between. From germline, CDR1 is SQVTM and CDR2 ANQGSEA. The CDR3 totals 16 residues. This CDR3 reads CSVGGKGLERNQPQHF. The DNA of the CDR3 is TGCAGCGTTGGAGGGAAGGGCTTGGAGAGGAATCAGCCCCAGCATTTT.

The chain is built from TRBV2 and TRBJ2-5, with D tentatively TRBD2 (5 bases). The CDR3 is made up of 14 amino acids. The V gene's germline CDR1 is SNHLY and CDR2 FYNNEI. The V gene lost 3 bases and the J gene lost 5 bases, with 13 bases spanning the gap. DNA of the CDR3: TGTGCCAGCAGTGACCGACGCGGCGGGGAGACCCAGTACTTC. Translating it yields CASSDRRGGETQYF.